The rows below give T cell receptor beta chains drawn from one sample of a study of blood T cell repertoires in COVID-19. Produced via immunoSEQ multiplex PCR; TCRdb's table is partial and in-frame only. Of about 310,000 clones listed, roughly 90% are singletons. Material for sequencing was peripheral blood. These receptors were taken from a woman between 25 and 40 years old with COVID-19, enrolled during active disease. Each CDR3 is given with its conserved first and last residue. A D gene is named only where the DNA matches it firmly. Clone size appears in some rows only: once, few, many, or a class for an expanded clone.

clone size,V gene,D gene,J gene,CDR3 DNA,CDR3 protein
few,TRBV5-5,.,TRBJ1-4,TGTGCCAGCAGCTTACTACAGGGTACGGGTGAAAAACTGTTTTTT,CASSLLQGTGEKLFF
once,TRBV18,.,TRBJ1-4,TGTGCCAGCTCACGACAGCATAATGAAAAACTGTTTTTT,CASSRQHNEKLFF
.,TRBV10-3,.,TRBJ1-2,TGTGCCATCAGTGAGGGACAGCTATATGGCTACACCTTC,CAISEGQLYGYTF
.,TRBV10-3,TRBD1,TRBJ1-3,TGTGCCATCAGTCCGACAGGGACGAACTCTGGAAACACCATATATTTT,CAISPTGTNSGNTIYF
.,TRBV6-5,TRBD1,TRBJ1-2,TGTGCCAGCAGAAGGACAGGGGGCTATGGCTACACCTTC,CASRRTGGYGYTF
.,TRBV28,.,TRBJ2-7,TGTGCCAGCAGTTTAGAGATTGGGGAGAATCGGTGGTACTTC,CASSLEIGENRWYF
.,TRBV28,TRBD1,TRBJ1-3,TGTGCCAGCAGTTTATCTCAAGACAGGGCGGCTGGAAACACCATATATTTT,CASSLSQDRAAGNTIYF
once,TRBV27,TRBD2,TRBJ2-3,TGTGCCAGCAGTTTAAGGGTAGCGGGAGGGCCATGGGATACGCAGTATTTT,CASSLRVAGGPWDTQYF
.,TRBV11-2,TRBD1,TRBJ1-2,TGTGCCAGCAGCCTCGGACAGGTTGCCTATGGCTACACCTTC,CASSLGQVAYGYTF
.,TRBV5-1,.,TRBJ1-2,TGCGCCAGCAGCTCCCCGGGGTTATATGGCTACACCTTC,CASSSPGLYGYTF
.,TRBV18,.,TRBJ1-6,TGTGCCAGCTCACCTCGACAGGTTGATAATTCACCCCTCCACTTT,CASSPRQVDNSPLHF
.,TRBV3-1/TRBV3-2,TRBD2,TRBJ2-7,TGTGCCAGCAGCCCCCAAGCGGGAGGGCCCTCCTACGAGCAGTACTTC,CASSPQAGGPSYEQYF
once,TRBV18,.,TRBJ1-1,TGTGCCAGCTCACCCCGGAGGGACCAGAACACTGAAGCTTTCTTT,CASSPRRDQNTEAFF
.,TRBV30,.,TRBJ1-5,TGTGCCTGGAGGACAGGTCCTAGCAATCAGCCCCAGCATTTT,CAWRTGPSNQPQHF
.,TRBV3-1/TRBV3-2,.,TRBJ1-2,TGTGCCAGCAGCCAAGCAGGGCAAAGTGATGGCTACACCTTC,CASSQAGQSDGYTF
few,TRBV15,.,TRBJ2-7,TGTGCCACCAGTCGAGGGCGCACCTACGAGCAGTACTTC,CATSRGRTYEQYF
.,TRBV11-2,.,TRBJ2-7,TGTGCCAGCAGCTTAGACCCGGGAGCCAGTTACGAGCAGTACTTC,CASSLDPGASYEQYF
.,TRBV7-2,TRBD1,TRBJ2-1,TGTGCCAGCAGCTCACGGGACAGTGAAAAGGATGAGCAGTTCTTC,CASSSRDSEKDEQFF
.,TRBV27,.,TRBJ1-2,TGTGCCAGCAGTTTAGGGGACACAAACTATGGCTACACCTTC,CASSLGDTNYGYTF
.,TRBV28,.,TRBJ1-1,TGTGCCAGCAGTGGCAGGCTCTCTCACACTGAAGCTTTCTTT,CASSGRLSHTEAFF
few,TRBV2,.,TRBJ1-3,TGTGCCAGCAGTGAGACAGGCTCTGGAAACACCATATATTTT,CASSETGSGNTIYF
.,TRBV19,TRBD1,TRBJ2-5,TGTGCCAGTAGTACCTCCGGGACAGAGGGTTTCGAGACCCAGTACTTC,CASSTSGTEGFETQYF
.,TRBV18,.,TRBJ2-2,TGTGCCAGCTGCGCGGCCGGGGAGCTGTTTTTT,CASCAAGELFF
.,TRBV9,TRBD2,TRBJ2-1,TGTGCCAGCAGCGTTTCAGCGGGAGGGCCGAATGAGCAGTTCTTC,CASSVSAGGPNEQFF
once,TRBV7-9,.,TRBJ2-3,TGTGCCAGCAGCGTCCGCGGTTTCACAGATACGCAGTATTTT,CASSVRGFTDTQYF
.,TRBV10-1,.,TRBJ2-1,TGCGCCAGCAGTGAGTCGTCGGTAAAAGGAGTCCGTGAGCAGTTCTTC,CASSESSVKGVREQFF
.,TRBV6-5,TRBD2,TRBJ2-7,TGTGCCAGCAGCTTCACTAGCGGGCGCTACGAGCAGTACTTC,CASSFTSGRYEQYF
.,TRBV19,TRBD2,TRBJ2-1,TGTGCCAGTAGTCCTCAGACTAGCGGGAGCTCCTACAATGAGCAGTTCTTC,CASSPQTSGSSYNEQFF